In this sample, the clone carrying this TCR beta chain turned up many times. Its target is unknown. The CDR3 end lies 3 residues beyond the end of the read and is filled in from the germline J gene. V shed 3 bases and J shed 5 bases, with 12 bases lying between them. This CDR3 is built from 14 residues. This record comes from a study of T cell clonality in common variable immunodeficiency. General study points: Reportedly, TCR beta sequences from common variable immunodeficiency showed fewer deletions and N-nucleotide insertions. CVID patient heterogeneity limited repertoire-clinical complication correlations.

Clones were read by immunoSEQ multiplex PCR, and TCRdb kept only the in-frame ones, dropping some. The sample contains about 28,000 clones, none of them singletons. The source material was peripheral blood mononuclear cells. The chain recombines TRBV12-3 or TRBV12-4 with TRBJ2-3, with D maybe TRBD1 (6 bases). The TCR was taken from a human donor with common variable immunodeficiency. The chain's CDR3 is CASSLSGAGDTQYF. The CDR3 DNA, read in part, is TGTGCCAGCAGTTTGTCAGGGGCGGGAGATACG.